What follows are 9 T cell receptor beta chains derived from one specimen sequenced in a study of T cell repertoires in cytomegalovirus infection. Their antigens remain unidentified. TCRdb recomputed calls from the reads with MiXCR, one row per CDR3 protein. The sample lists approximately 770,000 distinct CDR3 sequences, about 28% occurring once. The starting material was cultured CD8+ T cells from PBMCs, obtained from culture after CMV antigen stimulation. These receptors originate from a human donor in good health (CMV status not recorded). Some clones in this sample may be carry-over from other donors' samples.

This clonotype showed up just once. At one of its ends the junction is not consistent with the germline gene, which may arise from a read error. This chain links TRBV6-8 with TRBJ2-7; D perhaps matches TRBD2 (5 bases). Germline V gene lookup returns CDR1 MNHGY and CDR2 SAAAGT. The CDR3 runs to 14 residues. The CDR3 loop reads CVSSYSEESYEQYF. The CDR3 DNA is TGTGTCAGCAGTTACTCGGAGGAGTCCTACGAGCAGTACTTC.

This clonotype showed up many times. The V call is TRBV19, the J call TRBJ1-1; 7 bases are a match to TRBD1. The V and J ends lost 6 bases and 4 bases, in that order; junction bases with no gene match: 14. The CDR3 has 16 amino acids. The germline CDR1 and CDR2 sequences are LNHDA and SQIVND (reference sequence). CDR3 DNA sequence: TGTGCCAGTAGCGCTACCCCTGGGACAGCCCTCACTGAAGCTTTCTTT. Residues: CASSATPGTALTEAFF.

The V call is TRBV27, the J call TRBJ1-2; D not certain. Germline V gene lookup returns CDR1 MNHEY and CDR2 SMNVEV (reference sequence). The germline V and J ends were trimmed by 5 bases and 8 bases, with 21 bases remaining between them. The CDR3 has 15 amino acids. The CDR3 DNA follows: TGTGCCAGCAGTAAGATTGACACGGACCGCCAAGGCTACACCTTC. Its translation: CASSKIDTDRQGYTF.

The chain uses TRBV28 and TRBJ2-2; TRBD2 aligns across 8 bases. CDR3 length: 19 residues. Trimming at V came to 4 bases and at J to 5 bases, leaving 18 bases not matched to a gene. Per the germline V gene, CDR1 is MDHEN and CDR2 is SYDVKM. The CDR3 region is CASSSVKRGGPLKTGELFF. As DNA, the CDR3 is TGTGCCAGCAGTTCGGTGAAACGCGGGGGGCCTTTGAAAACCGGGGAGCTGTTTTTT.

The rearrangement joins TRBV19 to TRBJ1-1; TRBD1 agrees at 7 bases. The CDR3 sequence is 14 residues long. Unmatched junction bases numbered 11, after V lost 7 bases and J lost 6 bases. Looked up from germline, CDR1 is LNHDA and CDR2 is SQIVND (reference sequence). CDR3 region: CASTKMGDSPEAFF. CDR3 bases: TGTGCCAGTACCAAAATGGGGGACAGCCCTGAAGCTTTCTTT.

This clonotype was detected a few times. This rearrangement joins TRBV14 to TRBJ2-3; possibly TRBD1 for D (5 bases). CDR3 length: 15 residues. With 1 base removed from V and 5 bases from J, the gap between germline ends came to 13 bases. From germline, CDR1 is SGHDN and CDR2 FVKESK. The CDR3 here is CASSQAPSRVDTQYF. Here the CDR3 DNA reads TGTGCCAGCAGCCAAGCTCCCTCCAGGGTAGATACGCAGTATTTT.

V usage is TRBV19 and J usage is TRBJ1-1, with a tentative D call TRBD1 (6 bases). Between the trimmed V and J ends, which lost 6 bases and 4 bases, there was a span of 18 bases. Germline lookup yields CDR1 LNHDA and CDR2 SQIVND (reference sequence). CDR3 length equals 15 residues. The chain's CDR3 is CASSLDSLGPTEAFF. DNA for the CDR3: TGTGCCAGTAGCCTGGACAGCCTGGGGCCCACTGAAGCTTTCTTT.

This chain joins TRBV7-9 and TRBJ1-1; D unresolved. With 2 bases removed from V and 1 base from J, the gap between germline ends came to 11 bases. The V gene's germline CDR1 is SEHNR and CDR2 FQNEAQ (reference sequence). The CDR3 covers 15 residues. For the CDR3, the DNA is TGTGCCAGCAGCTTACGGTCCTCTGCGAACACTGAAGCTTTCTTT. Its translation is CASSLRSSANTEAFF.

This clonotype was seen more than once but under ten times. This sequence joins TRBV28 and TRBJ1-5; D is perhaps TRBD1 (6 bases). V lost 4 bases to trimming and J lost 5 bases, with 15 bases between them. Germline CDR1 is MDHEN and CDR2 is SYDVKM. CDR3 size: 15 residues. The CDR3 region has the DNA TGTGCCAGCAGTTGGGACCGGGACATTCATCAGCCCCAGCATTTT. Translation gives CASSWDRDIHQPQHF.